This TCR beta chain appears in the sequencing data of a study of T cells after yellow fever vaccination. Germline V gives CDR1 LGHDT, CDR2 YNNKEL (reference sequence). The CDR3 is 16 residues long. Trimming cost V 3 bases and J 6 bases; bases outside gene matches: 11. TCRdb re-analysed the 5' RACE reads in MiXCR, keeping a single row per CDR3 protein. Among 300,000 or so distinct CDR3 sequences listed, around 6.8% were seen once. This clonotype occurred many times. The antigen remains undetermined. General study results and limits: Faster peaking, at day 5 versus 15, marked a secondary response that was weaker. Relatively few clonotypes were ones that appeared in both CD4 and CD8 compartments. Abundant bulk-population clonotypes could contaminate the FACS-sorted repertoires.

The genes are TRBV3-1 and TRBJ1-2; 9 bases are a match to TRBD1. The sequence derives from a young man who received the YFV17D yellow fever vaccine. This specimen was PBMCs, taken about 49 days after the first yellow fever vaccination. This CDR3 reads CASSHYPGTGSDGYTF. CDR3 DNA sequence: TGTGCCAGCAGCCACTACCCCGGGACAGGGAGCGATGGCTACACCTTC.